The rows below give T cell receptor beta chains drawn from one sample of a study of T cells after yellow fever vaccination. Using its own MiXCR run on the 5' RACE reads, TCRdb lists one record per CDR3 protein. The repertoire holds some 400,000 distinct CDR3 sequences, with around 20% as singletons. The input for sequencing was PBMCs, taken before the yellow fever booster vaccination. These receptors came from a man aged 18 to 30 who received the YFV17D yellow fever vaccine. Each CDR3 is given with its conserved first and last residue. D genes are given only for firm matches. Expanded clones get a size class; other rows say once, few or many, or leave the size out.

size: few
V: TRBV21-1
D: -
J: TRBJ2-2
CDR3: CASSPPWGQVTGELFF
DNA: TGTGCCAGCAGCCCTCCCTGGGGGCAGGTCACCGGGGAGCTGTTTTTT

size: -
V: TRBV20-1
D: TRBD2
J: TRBJ2-1
CDR3: CSASGLVVNEQFF
DNA: TGCAGTGCTAGTGGACTAGTCGTCAATGAGCAGTTCTTC

size: -
V: TRBV6-1
D: -
J: TRBJ2-4
CDR3: CASRMGGPGASAKNIQYF
DNA: TGTGCCAGCAGGATGGGTGGTCCCGGGGCCTCAGCCAAAAACATTCAGTACTTC

size: -
V: TRBV6-1
D: -
J: TRBJ1-1
CDR3: CASSEGTLGDTEAFF
DNA: TGTGCCAGCAGTGAGGGAACCCTCGGGGACACTGAAGCTTTCTTT

size: few
V: TRBV6-2/TRBV6-3
D: TRBD2
J: TRBJ2-1
CDR3: CASSSPYSGGPYNEQFF
DNA: TGTGCCAGCAGTTCGCCGTATAGCGGGGGACCTTACAATGAGCAGTTCTTC

size: few
V: TRBV7-9
D: TRBD1
J: TRBJ1-2
CDR3: CASSFGEGAMGYTF
DNA: TGTGCCAGCAGCTTTGGGGAGGGGGCAATGGGCTACACCTTC

size: few
V: TRBV5-6
D: -
J: TRBJ1-1
CDR3: CASSPGPMNTEAFF
DNA: TGTGCCAGCAGCCCGGGACCGATGAACACTGAAGCTTTCTTT

size: few
V: TRBV5-5
D: -
J: TRBJ2-5
CDR3: CASSNLGETQYF
DNA: TGTGCCAGCAGCAACCTAGGAGAGACCCAGTACTTC

size: many
V: TRBV9
D: -
J: TRBJ2-5
CDR3: CASSFGGSETQYF
DNA: TGTGCCAGCAGCTTCGGGGGATCGGAGACCCAGTACTTC

size: -
V: TRBV19
D: TRBD1
J: TRBJ2-2
CDR3: CASSRDRASGELFF
DNA: TGTGCCAGTAGCCGGGACAGGGCATCCGGGGAGCTGTTTTTT

size: -
V: TRBV4-1
D: -
J: TRBJ2-3
CDR3: CASSQGTTDTQYF
DNA: TGCGCCAGCAGCCAGGGTACCACAGATACGCAGTATTTT

size: -
V: TRBV28
D: -
J: TRBJ1-5
CDR3: CASSVIAGQPQHF
DNA: TGTGCCAGCAGTGTAATTGCCGGGCAGCCCCAGCATTTT

size: -
V: TRBV27
D: -
J: TRBJ2-5
CDR3: CASAPGTTLRETQYF
DNA: TGTGCCAGTGCTCCCGGGACCACTCTGAGGGAGACCCAGTACTTC

size: -
V: TRBV2
D: -
J: TRBJ2-5
CDR3: CARSGGPQETQYF
DNA: TGTGCCAGGTCTGGGGGGCCTCAAGAGACCCAGTACTTC

size: -
V: TRBV6-2/TRBV6-3
D: -
J: TRBJ1-6
CDR3: CASSWGNSPLHF
DNA: TGTGCCAGCAGTTGGGGGAATTCACCCCTCCACTTT

size: -
V: TRBV6-1
D: TRBD1
J: TRBJ1-1
CDR3: CASSNRQGNTEAFF
DNA: TGTGCCAGCAGCAATAGACAGGGGAACACTGAAGCTTTCTTT

size: -
V: TRBV5-1
D: -
J: TRBJ2-5
CDR3: CASSSRGSTETQYF
DNA: TGCGCCAGCAGCTCCAGGGGATCTACCGAGACCCAGTACTTC

size: few
V: TRBV5-1
D: -
J: TRBJ2-1
CDR3: CASRNTGPGNEQFF
DNA: TGCGCCAGCAGGAATACCGGACCCGGGAATGAGCAGTTCTTC

size: -
V: TRBV7-9
D: -
J: TRBJ2-1
CDR3: CASSFGGLEEQFF
DNA: TGTGCCAGCAGCTTCGGGGGATTGGAGGAGCAGTTCTTC

size: many
V: TRBV4-1
D: -
J: TRBJ2-3
CDR3: CASSQGLPHYTDTQYF
DNA: TGCGCCAGCAGCCAAGGGCTACCCCACTACACAGATACGCAGTATTTT

size: few
V: TRBV6-5
D: -
J: TRBJ2-7
CDR3: CASSYRLDSYEQYF
DNA: TGTGCCAGCAGTTACCGGCTGGACTCCTACGAGCAGTACTTC

size: -
V: TRBV11-2
D: -
J: TRBJ2-3
CDR3: CASGSTGYATDTQYF
DNA: TGTGCCAGCGGATCAACAGGGTACGCCACAGATACGCAGTATTTT

size: few
V: TRBV6-5
D: TRBD2
J: TRBJ2-3
CDR3: CSSSLGPGLPGVTQYF
DNA: TGTTCCAGCAGTCTCGGTCCGGGACTACCCGGAGTTACGCAGTATTTT

size: -
V: TRBV5-1
D: TRBD1
J: TRBJ2-5
CDR3: CASSYGQVLETQYF
DNA: TGCGCCAGCAGCTACGGACAGGTTCTAGAGACCCAGTACTTC

size: -
V: TRBV4-3
D: -
J: TRBJ1-5
CDR3: CASSQDLTGRNQPQHF
DNA: TGCGCCAGCAGCCAAGATTTAACAGGGCGCAATCAGCCCCAGCATTTT

size: -
V: TRBV12-3/TRBV12-4
D: -
J: TRBJ2-2
CDR3: CASSPGGRDAGELFF
DNA: TGTGCCAGCAGCCCTGGGGGAAGGGATGCCGGGGAGCTGTTTTTT

size: -
V: TRBV7-2
D: TRBD2
J: TRBJ2-3
CDR3: CASSLSREAPTLNTQYF
DNA: TGTGCCAGCAGCTTATCCCGGGAGGCACCGACCTTAAATACGCAGTATTTT

size: few
V: TRBV2
D: -
J: TRBJ2-6
CDR3: CASMETAFSGANVLTF
DNA: TGTGCCAGCATGGAAACAGCATTCTCTGGGGCCAACGTCCTGACTTTC

size: -
V: TRBV12-3/TRBV12-4
D: -
J: TRBJ2-3
CDR3: CASSLDGAGDTQYF
DNA: TGTGCCAGCAGTTTAGATGGGGCGGGAGATACGCAGTATTTT

size: few
V: TRBV29-1
D: TRBD2
J: TRBJ2-2
CDR3: CSVLAGLANTGELFF
DNA: TGCAGCGTTTTAGCGGGCCTCGCGAACACCGGGGAGCTGTTTTTT

size: few
V: TRBV20-1
D: -
J: TRBJ1-5
CDR3: CSATGNQPQHF
DNA: TGCAGTGCTACGGGCAATCAGCCCCAGCATTTT

size: many
V: TRBV6-6
D: TRBD2
J: TRBJ2-2
CDR3: CASSLGLAGELFF
DNA: TGTGCCAGCAGTCTTGGACTAGCGGGGGAGCTGTTTTTT

size: -
V: TRBV3-1
D: -
J: TRBJ1-2
CDR3: CASSQDRGMGGYTF
DNA: TGTGCCAGCAGCCAAGATCGGGGGATGGGGGGCTACACCTTC

size: few
V: TRBV4-1
D: -
J: TRBJ1-5
CDR3: CASSPGIQPQHF
DNA: TGCGCCAGCAGCCCAGGGATACAGCCCCAGCATTTT

size: few
V: TRBV30
D: TRBD1
J: TRBJ2-7
CDR3: CAWSVQGEQYF
DNA: TGTGCCTGGAGTGTACAGGGGGAGCAGTACTTC

size: few
V: TRBV6-2/TRBV6-3
D: -
J: TRBJ1-2
CDR3: CASIGRTPTNYGYTF
DNA: TGTGCCAGCATCGGAAGGACACCTACTAACTATGGCTACACCTTC

size: -
V: TRBV7-2
D: -
J: TRBJ1-6
CDR3: CASSRSHTYGSPLHF
DNA: TGTGCCAGCAGCCGCTCACATACTTACGGTTCACCCCTCCACTTT

size: -
V: TRBV19
D: -
J: TRBJ1-1
CDR3: CASIDTENTEAFF
DNA: TGTGCCAGTATCGACACGGAGAACACTGAAGCTTTCTTT

size: many
V: TRBV20-1
D: -
J: TRBJ2-5
CDR3: CSAGVALPGTQYF
DNA: TGCAGTGCCGGGGTAGCGCTACCGGGGACCCAGTACTTC

size: few
V: TRBV4-3
D: TRBD1
J: TRBJ2-3
CDR3: CASSQGGWTGSTDTQYF
DNA: TGCGCCAGCAGCCAGGGGGGTTGGACAGGGTCCACAGATACGCAGTATTTT

size: -
V: TRBV7-3
D: -
J: TRBJ2-1
CDR3: CASSLSSTSSYNEQFF
DNA: TGTGCCAGCAGCTTAAGTTCCACAAGCTCCTACAATGAGCAGTTCTTC

size: many
V: TRBV7-2
D: -
J: TRBJ2-1
CDR3: CASSLDSGNYNEQFF
DNA: TGTGCCAGCAGCTTAGATTCGGGGAACTACAATGAGCAGTTCTTC

size: few
V: TRBV6-6
D: TRBD1
J: TRBJ2-7
CDR3: CASSLPRQGSEQYF
DNA: TGTGCCAGCAGTCTTCCCCGACAGGGGTCCGAGCAGTACTTC

size: -
V: TRBV14
D: -
J: TRBJ2-1
CDR3: CASSLRGPGGRGNEQFF
DNA: TGTGCCAGCAGCCTAAGGGGTCCGGGGGGCCGGGGTAATGAGCAGTTCTTC

size: -
V: TRBV5-1
D: -
J: TRBJ2-1
CDR3: CASSEGTPGHNEQFF
DNA: TGCGCCAGCAGCGAGGGGACTCCTGGGCACAATGAGCAGTTCTTC

size: -
V: TRBV4-3
D: -
J: TRBJ2-3
CDR3: CASSLGVLVPADTQYF
DNA: TGCGCCAGCAGCCTCGGGGTTCTGGTCCCGGCAGATACGCAGTATTTT

size: -
V: TRBV20-1
D: TRBD2
J: TRBJ2-3
CDR3: CSARGTSGQSTDTQYF
DNA: TGCAGTGCTCGGGGGACTAGCGGGCAAAGCACAGATACGCAGTATTTT

size: -
V: TRBV20-1
D: -
J: TRBJ2-7
CDR3: CSAAQGNEQYF
DNA: TGCAGTGCCGCCCAGGGCAACGAGCAGTACTTC

size: -
V: TRBV20-1
D: TRBD2
J: TRBJ2-5
CDR3: CSAPGGGGKETQYF
DNA: TGCAGTGCTCCCGGCGGGGGGGGCAAGGAGACCCAGTACTTC

size: many
V: TRBV15
D: -
J: TRBJ2-7
CDR3: CATRPDVHGDEQYF
DNA: TGTGCCACCCGTCCTGACGTACACGGCGACGAGCAGTACTTC

size: -
V: TRBV20-1
D: TRBD1
J: TRBJ1-5
CDR3: CSARKPGQGNQPQHF
DNA: TGCAGTGCTAGAAAACCGGGACAGGGAAATCAGCCCCAGCATTTT

size: many
V: TRBV7-3
D: TRBD2
J: TRBJ2-1
CDR3: CASSPLGGDANEQFF
DNA: TGTGCCAGCAGCCCCCTCGGGGGGGACGCCAATGAGCAGTTCTTC

size: -
V: TRBV20-1
D: TRBD1
J: TRBJ1-1
CDR3: CSAAQGITEAFF
DNA: TGCAGTGCCGCACAGGGGATCACTGAAGCTTTCTTT

size: -
V: TRBV7-9
D: TRBD1
J: TRBJ1-4
CDR3: CASEPGQGKEKLFF
DNA: TGTGCCAGTGAACCGGGACAGGGAAAAGAAAAACTGTTTTTT

size: -
V: TRBV4-1
D: TRBD2
J: TRBJ2-1
CDR3: CASSRTSGGEYNEQFF
DNA: TGCGCCAGCAGCCGAACTAGCGGGGGGGAATACAATGAGCAGTTCTTC

size: -
V: TRBV6-2/TRBV6-3
D: -
J: TRBJ1-1
CDR3: CASSYAGANTEAFF
DNA: TGTGCCAGCAGTTACGCCGGGGCCAACACTGAAGCTTTCTTT

size: -
V: TRBV7-2
D: -
J: TRBJ1-2
CDR3: CASSLGRVTNYGYTF
DNA: TGTGCCAGCAGCTTAGGTCGGGTGACGAACTATGGCTACACCTTC

size: -
V: TRBV5-1
D: -
J: TRBJ1-3
CDR3: CASSLVIGDTIYF
DNA: TGCGCCAGCAGCTTGGTAATCGGGGACACCATATATTTT

size: many
V: TRBV7-2
D: TRBD1
J: TRBJ1-1
CDR3: CASSPYTGTDSEAFF
DNA: TGTGCCAGCAGCCCTTATACCGGGACAGATTCTGAAGCTTTCTTT

size: -
V: TRBV6-4
D: -
J: TRBJ1-3
CDR3: CASSDAGGGYSGNTIYF
DNA: TGTGCCAGCAGTGACGCAGGCGGGGGTTACTCTGGAAACACCATATATTTT